The 5 T cell receptor beta chains below all came from one sample that was sequenced in a study of blood T cell repertoires in COVID-19. Profiling relied on immunoSEQ multiplex PCR, and the TCRdb table lists in-frame clones only, not all of them. The table records 200,000 or so clones, about 85% of them present only once. Sequencing was done on a sample of PBMCs or T cells enriched from blood (not recorded which). The receptors were sampled from a man aged 30 to 39 who had recovered from COVID-19.

The chain carries TRBV18 and TRBJ2-7, with D possibly TRBD1 on 6 matching bases. Germline assignment: CDR1 KGHSH and CDR2 LQKENI. V was cut by 2 bases and J by 5 bases, with 13 bases left in between. The CDR3 is 14 residues long. The CDR3 loop reads CASSPSQGHHEQYF. CDR3 in DNA: TGTGCCAGCTCACCAAGTCAGGGGCACCACGAGCAGTACTTC.

V gene TRBV18 combines with J gene TRBJ2-4, with 7 bases identical to TRBD1. V was pared by 2 bases and J by 1 base, with 8 bases of the junction left unmatched. In germline, CDR1 is KGHSH, CDR2 LQKENI. The CDR3 consists of 17 residues. This CDR3 reads CASSPRGQSGAKNIQYF. The CDR3 DNA follows: TGTGCCAGCTCACCAAGGGGGCAATCGGGGGCCAAAAACATTCAGTACTTC.

This sequence joins TRBV2 and TRBJ2-7; 13 bases agree with TRBD2. CDR1 is SNHLY, CDR2 FYNNEI, per germline. After removal of 10 bases from V and 5 bases from J, the junction contained 8 bases not matched to a gene. This CDR3 contains 14 residues. The CDR3 DNA sequence: TGTGCCACGACCGAACTAGCGGGAGGGCACGAGCAGTACTTC. Residues: CATTELAGGHEQYF.

This clone has only one observation. The chain employs TRBV19 and TRBJ2-2; 8 bases are a match to TRBD2. Germline CDR1 LNHDA, CDR2 SQIVND (reference sequence). The CDR3 covers 17 residues. Trimming cost V 3 bases and J 1 base; bases outside gene matches: 7. The CDR3 region is CASSIFPLAGNTGELFF. CDR3 coding DNA: TGTGCCAGTAGTATTTTTCCCCTAGCGGGGAACACCGGGGAGCTGTTTTTT.

This chain joins TRBV27 and TRBJ2-7; 8 bases are a match to TRBD1. CDR1 is MNHEY and CDR2 is SMNVEV in the germline V gene (reference sequence). There are 16 residues in the CDR3. V trimming: 8 bases; J trimming: 3 bases; junction bases outside the gene matches: 15. DNA of the CDR3: TGTGCCAGCGGATTACAAACGACCACAGGGGGCTACGAGCAGTACTTC. Amino acids: CASGLQTTTGGYEQYF.